The rows below give T cell receptor beta chains drawn from one sample of a study of T cells in Graves' hyperthyroidism and ophthalmopathy. MiXCR, applied by TCRdb to the multiplex PCR reads, yields one record per CDR3 protein. Of about 570,000 distinct CDR3 sequences in the sample, about 14% were seen once. Sequenced: blood. The receptors shown here come from a woman in her forties with Graves' hyperthyroidism. Each CDR3 is given with its conserved first and last residue. The D gene is left open where the match is weak. Size values are once, few and many counts, or a class for expanded clones, and some rows have none.

TRBV7-9	NA	TRBJ2-3	many	CASSLVTQAADTQYF	TGTGCCAGCAGCTTAGTGACCCAGGCGGCAGATACGCAGTATTTT
TRBV7-6	TRBD2	TRBJ2-5	NA	CASSLMSSGIGETQYF	TGTGCCAGCAGCTTGATGTCTAGCGGGATAGGAGAGACCCAGTACTTC
TRBV11-2	TRBD2	TRBJ2-5	once	CASSSGLAGDQETQYF	TGTGCCAGCAGCTCGGGACTAGCGGGAGATCAAGAGACCCAGTACTTC
TRBV19	NA	TRBJ2-1	many	CASSIDRTWNNEQFF	TGTGCCAGTAGTATAGATAGGACATGGAACAATGAGCAGTTCTTC
TRBV12-3/TRBV12-4	NA	TRBJ1-1	few	CASSLKGLNTEAFF	TGTGCCAGCAGTTTGAAAGGTCTAAACACTGAAGCTTTCTTT
TRBV28	TRBD1	TRBJ1-2	many	CASRGQGALGYTF	TGTGCCAGCAGGGGACAGGGGGCGCTTGGCTACACCTTC
TRBV7-2	NA	TRBJ2-1	many	CASSLGGGRYNEQFF	TGTGCCAGCAGCTTAGGAGGGGGGCGGTACAATGAGCAGTTCTTC
TRBV6-1	NA	TRBJ2-1	many	CASSEGTAYNEQFF	TGTGCCAGCAGTGAAGGGACTGCCTACAATGAGCAGTTCTTC
TRBV12-5	TRBD1	TRBJ2-1	NA	CASGLSGTGDNEQFF	TGTGCTAGTGGTTTATCCGGGACAGGGGACAATGAGCAGTTCTTC
TRBV6-5	TRBD2	TRBJ2-1	many	CASSYSGTSGSNEQFF	TGTGCCAGCAGTTACTCGGGGACTAGCGGGAGCAATGAGCAGTTCTTC
TRBV28	TRBD2	TRBJ2-7	many	CASSLWGGAGTSGAYEQYF	TGTGCCAGCAGTTTATGGGGGGGGGCCGGGACTAGCGGGGCCTACGAGCAGTACTTC
TRBV6-2/TRBV6-3	TRBD2	TRBJ2-1	many	CASSYSKFGGSDNEQFF	TGTGCCAGCAGTTACTCGAAATTCGGCGGGAGCGACAATGAGCAGTTCTTC
TRBV27	TRBD1	TRBJ2-5	NA	CASSSQDRGLYQETQYF	TGTGCCAGCAGTTCCCAGGACAGGGGCCTTTACCAAGAGACCCAGTACTTC
TRBV4-1	TRBD1	TRBJ2-7	many	CASSHPGTGGFYEQYF	TGCGCCAGCAGCCACCCCGGGACAGGGGGCTTCTACGAGCAGTACTTC
TRBV28	NA	TRBJ2-6	many	CASSRHREAGANVLTF	TGTGCCAGCAGTCGGCACAGGGAGGCTGGGGCCAACGTCCTGACTTTC
TRBV5-6	TRBD2	TRBJ2-1	many	CASTPSLGRELYNEQFF	TGTGCCAGCACCCCCTCTCTAGGGCGGGAGTTGTACAATGAGCAGTTCTTC
TRBV9	TRBD2	TRBJ2-1	few	CASSVEAGTSGGSYNEQFF	TGTGCCAGCAGCGTAGAAGCGGGGACTAGCGGGGGCTCCTACAATGAGCAGTTCTTC
TRBV6-1	TRBD1	TRBJ1-2	many	CASTRSSGQSMGDYGYTF	TGTGCCAGCACCCGTAGTTCGGGACAGAGCATGGGAGACTATGGCTACACCTTC